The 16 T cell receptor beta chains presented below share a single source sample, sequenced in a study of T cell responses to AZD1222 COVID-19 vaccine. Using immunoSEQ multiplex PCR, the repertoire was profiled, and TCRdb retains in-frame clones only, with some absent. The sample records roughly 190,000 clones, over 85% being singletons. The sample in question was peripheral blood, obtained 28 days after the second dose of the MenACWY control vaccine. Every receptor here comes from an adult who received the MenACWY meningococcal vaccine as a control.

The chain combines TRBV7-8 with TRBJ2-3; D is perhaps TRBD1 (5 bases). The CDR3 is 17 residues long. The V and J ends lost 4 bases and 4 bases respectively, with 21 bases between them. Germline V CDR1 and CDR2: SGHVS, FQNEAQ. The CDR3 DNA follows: TGTGCCAGCAGCTCGCTGGGTTCAGGGTCATGGGCAGATACGCAGTATTTT. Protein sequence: CASSSLGSGSWADTQYF.

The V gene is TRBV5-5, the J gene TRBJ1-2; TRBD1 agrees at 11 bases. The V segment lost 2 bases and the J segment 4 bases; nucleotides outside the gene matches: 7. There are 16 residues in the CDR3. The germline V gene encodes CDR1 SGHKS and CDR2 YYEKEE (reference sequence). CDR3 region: CASSLQPGQGAYGYTF. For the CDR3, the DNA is TGTGCCAGCAGCTTACAACCAGGACAGGGGGCCTATGGCTACACCTTC. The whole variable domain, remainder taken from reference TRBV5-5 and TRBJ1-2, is DAGVTQSPTHLIKTRGQQVTLRCSPISGHKSVSWYQQVLGQGPQFIFQYYEKEERGRGNFPDRFSARQFPNYSSELNVNALLLGDSALYLCASSLQPGQGAYGYTFGSGTRLTVV.

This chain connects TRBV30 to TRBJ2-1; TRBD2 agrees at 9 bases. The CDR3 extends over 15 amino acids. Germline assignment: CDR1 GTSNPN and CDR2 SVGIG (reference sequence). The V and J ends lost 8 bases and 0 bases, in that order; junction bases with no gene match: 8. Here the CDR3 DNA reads TGTGCCCTGAAAGCGGGAGGTCTCTCCTACAATGAGCAGTTCTTC. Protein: CALKAGGLSYNEQFF.

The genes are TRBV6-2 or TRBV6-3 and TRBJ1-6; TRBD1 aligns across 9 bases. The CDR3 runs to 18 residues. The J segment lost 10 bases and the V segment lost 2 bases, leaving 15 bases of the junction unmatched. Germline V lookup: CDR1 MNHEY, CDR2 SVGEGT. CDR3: CASSYVIGGGTGSSPLHF. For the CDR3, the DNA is TGTGCCAGCAGTTACGTAATCGGTGGCGGGACAGGGTCATCACCCCTCCACTTT.

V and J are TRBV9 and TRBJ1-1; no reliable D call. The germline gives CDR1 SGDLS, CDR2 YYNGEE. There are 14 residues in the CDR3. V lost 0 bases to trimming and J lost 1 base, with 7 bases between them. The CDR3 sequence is CASSVGNANTEAFF. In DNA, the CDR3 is TGTGCCAGCAGCGTAGGAAACGCGAACACTGAAGCTTTCTTT.

The CDR3 reads CASATGGAVGEKLFF. The CDR3 coding sequence is TGTGCCAGCGCTACCGGAGGGGCCGTTGGTGAAAAACTGTTTTTT. The V and J genes are TRBV5-4 and TRBJ1-4; D is possibly TRBD1 (5 bases). Germline V gene data show CDR1 as SGHNT and CDR2 as YYREEE (reference sequence). This CDR3 spans 15 amino acids. V was clipped by 7 bases and J by 7 bases, with 20 bases between them.

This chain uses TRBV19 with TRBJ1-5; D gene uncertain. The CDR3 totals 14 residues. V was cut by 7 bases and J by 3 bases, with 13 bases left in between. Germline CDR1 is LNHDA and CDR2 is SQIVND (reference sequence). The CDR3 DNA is TGTGCCAGTAAGGGTCCCAGCTACAATCAGCCCCAGCATTTT. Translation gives CASKGPSYNQPQHF. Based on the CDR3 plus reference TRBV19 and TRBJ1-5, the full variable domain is DGGITQSPKYLFRKEGQNVTLSCEQNLNHDAMYWYRQDPGQGLRLIYYSQIVNDFQKGDIAEGYSVSREKKESFPLTVTSAQKNPTAFYLCASKGPSYNQPQHFGDGTRLSIL.

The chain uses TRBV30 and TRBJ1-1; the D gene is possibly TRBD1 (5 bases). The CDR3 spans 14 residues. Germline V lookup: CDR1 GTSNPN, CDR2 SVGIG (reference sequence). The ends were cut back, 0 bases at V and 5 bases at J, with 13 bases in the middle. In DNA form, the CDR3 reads TGTGCCTGGAGTGTACCTTTCGGGGGGACTGAAGCTTTCTTT. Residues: CAWSVPFGGTEAFF.

The CDR3 loop is CASSDSGQSQETQYF. The CDR3 DNA reads as TGTGCCAGCAGTGATTCGGGACAATCGCAAGAGACCCAGTACTTC. V is TRBV25-1 and J is TRBJ2-5; a possible D gene is TRBD1 (6 bases). The CDR3 runs to 15 residues. The V gene lost 3 bases and the J gene lost 2 bases, with 13 bases spanning the gap. Germline V gene data show CDR1 as MGHDK and CDR2 as SYGVNS.

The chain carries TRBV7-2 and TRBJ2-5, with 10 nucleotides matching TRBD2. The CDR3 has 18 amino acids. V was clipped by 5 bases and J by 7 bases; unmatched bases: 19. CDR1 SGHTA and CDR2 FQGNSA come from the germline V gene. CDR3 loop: CASSELAGSAAFGGTQYF. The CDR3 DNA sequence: TGTGCCAGCAGCGAACTAGCGGGAAGTGCGGCATTTGGTGGGACCCAGTACTTC.

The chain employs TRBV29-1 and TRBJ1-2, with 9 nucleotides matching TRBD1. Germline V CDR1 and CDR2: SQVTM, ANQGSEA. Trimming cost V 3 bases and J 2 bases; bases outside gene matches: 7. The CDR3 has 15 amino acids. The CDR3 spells CSVDDDRGSNYGYTF. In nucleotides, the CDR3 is TGCAGCGTTGACGACGACAGGGGGAGCAACTATGGCTACACCTTC.

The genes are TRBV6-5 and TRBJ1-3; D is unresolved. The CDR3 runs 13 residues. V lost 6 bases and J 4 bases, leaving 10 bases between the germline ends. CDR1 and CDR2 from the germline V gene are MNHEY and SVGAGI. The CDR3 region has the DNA TGTGCCAGCAGCTCCTTCCCCGGAAACACCATATATTTT. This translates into CASSSFPGNTIYF.

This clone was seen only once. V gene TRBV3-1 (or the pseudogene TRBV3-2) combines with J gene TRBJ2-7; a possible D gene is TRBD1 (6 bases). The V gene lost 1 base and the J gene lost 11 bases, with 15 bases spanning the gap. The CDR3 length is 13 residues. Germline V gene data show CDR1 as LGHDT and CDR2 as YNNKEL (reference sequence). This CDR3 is CASSQGYRAMEYF. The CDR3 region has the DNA TGTGCCAGCAGCCAAGGTTACAGGGCAATGGAGTACTTC.

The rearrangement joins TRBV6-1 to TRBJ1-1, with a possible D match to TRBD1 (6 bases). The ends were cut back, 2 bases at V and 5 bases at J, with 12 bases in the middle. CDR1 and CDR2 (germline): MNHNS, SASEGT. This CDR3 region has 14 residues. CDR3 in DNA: TGTGCCAGCAGTGAAAACAGGGCGAGGACTGAAGCTTTCTTT. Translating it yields CASSENRARTEAFF.

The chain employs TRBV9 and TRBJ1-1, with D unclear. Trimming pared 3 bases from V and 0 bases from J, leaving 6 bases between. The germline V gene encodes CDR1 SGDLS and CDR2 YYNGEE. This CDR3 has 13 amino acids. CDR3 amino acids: CASSAFMNTEAFF. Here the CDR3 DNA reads TGTGCCAGCAGCGCCTTTATGAACACTGAAGCTTTCTTT.

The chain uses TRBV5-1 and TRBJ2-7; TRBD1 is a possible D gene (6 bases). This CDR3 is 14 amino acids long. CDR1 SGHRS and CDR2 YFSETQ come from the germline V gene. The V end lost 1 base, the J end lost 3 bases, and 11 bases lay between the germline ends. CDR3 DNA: TGCGCCAGCAGCTTGAGCAGGGGCGGCTACGAGCAGTACTTC. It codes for CASSLSRGGYEQYF.